This T cell receptor beta chain was captured by sequencing in a study of T cells in Graves' hyperthyroidism and ophthalmopathy. Researchers amplified the TCR beta CDR3 regions from RNA transcripts. An initial round of RT-PCR targeting the TCR CDR3 relied on the HTBI primer set. TCRdb re-called the multiplex PCR reads with MiXCR, one entry per CDR3 protein. The table lists roughly 100,000 distinct CDR3 sequences, less than 55% of them singletons. For Graves' hyperthyroidism to be stable, ophthalmopathy could not progress within 18 months. Trimming took 11 bases from V and 10 from J, leaving 17 bases between them. Germline CDR1 reads LNHDA; CDR2 reads SQIVND (reference sequence). This CDR3 is 11 amino acids long.

J is TRBJ1-2 and V is TRBV19; no reliable D call. The material sequenced was blood. This TCR derives from a man in his forties with Graves' hyperthyroidism. The CDR3 sequence is CALTKQTLYTF. CDR3 bases: TGTGCCCTGACGAAGCAAACCCTCTACACCTTC.